The 17 T cell receptor beta chains below come from one sample, sequenced in a study of early T cells in non-severe SARS-CoV-2 infection. TCRdb re-analysed the 5' RACE reads in MiXCR, keeping a single row per CDR3 protein. The sample yields just under 65,000 distinct CDR3 sequences, over 4.5% seen once. Material: whole blood, obtained at baseline. The receptors stem from an adult who was a healthcare worker with PCR-confirmed SARS-CoV-2 infection or an uninfected control (not recorded which).

In this sample, this clonotype turned up many times. The J gene is TRBJ1-2, the V gene TRBV18, with a tentative D call TRBD1 (5 bases). Trimming left V 3 bases short and J 4 bases short, with 15 bases between. Per the germline V gene, CDR1 is KGHSH and CDR2 is LQKENI. The CDR3 length is 15 residues. The CDR3 reads CASSPGGTALYGYTF. CDR3 coding DNA: TGTGCCAGCTCACCCGGGGGGACGGCACTCTATGGCTACACCTTC.

This clonotype was found many times. The chain uses TRBV6-5 and TRBJ2-7; a weak D match, TRBD2 (7 bases). The germline V gene encodes CDR1 MNHEY and CDR2 SVGAGI. CDR3 size: 15 residues. V was shortened by 2 bases and J by 5 bases, with 16 bases between the two germline ends. Written as DNA, the CDR3 is TGTGCCAGCAGTTACGGGGGCGGGAGTGACGACGAGCAGTACTTC. The encoded protein is CASSYGGGSDDEQYF.

This clonotype was found many times. V usage is TRBV9 and J usage is TRBJ2-7; D possibly corresponds to TRBD2 (6 bases). Germline V lookup: CDR1 SGDLS, CDR2 YYNGEE. Trimming stripped 4 bases from V and 3 bases from J, with 11 bases between. The CDR3 is 13 amino acids. CDR3 loop: CASSPGGNYEQYF. DNA of the CDR3: TGTGCCAGCAGCCCAGGCGGGAACTACGAGCAGTACTTC.

The rearrangement uses TRBV11-2 and TRBJ2-1, with D hard to call. Trimming shortened V by 5 bases and J by 0 bases, and 11 bases separated the two germline ends. The CDR3 loop spans 15 amino acids. Per the germline V gene, CDR1 is SGHAT and CDR2 is FQNNGV. In nucleotides, the CDR3 is TGTGCCAGCAGCAGCGCGGCCAGCTCCTACAATGAGCAGTTCTTC. This gives the protein CASSSAASSYNEQFF.

At least ten counts were recorded for this clonotype. The gene calls are TRBV10-3 and TRBJ2-3; D might be TRBD1 (5 bases). The V gene's germline CDR1 is ENHRY and CDR2 SYGVKD. The CDR3 spans 15 residues. With 8 bases removed from V and 0 bases from J, the gap between germline ends came to 15 bases. The chain's CDR3 is CAIRPQGTSTDTQYF. The DNA for the CDR3 is TGTGCCATCCGACCCCAGGGTACTAGCACAGATACGCAGTATTTT.

This clonotype was seen ten or more times. J is TRBJ2-7 and V is TRBV20-1, with 8 bases aligning to TRBD1. This CDR3 is built from 20 residues. With V trimmed by 3 bases and J by 0 bases, 22 bases remained unmatched. CDR1 is DFQATT, CDR2 SNEGSKA, per germline (reference sequence). Here the CDR3 DNA reads TGCAGTGCTAGTATGAGGGCCCGAGGAATGACAGGGGCGATCTCCTACGAGCAGTACTTC. Translating gives CSASMRARGMTGAISYEQYF.

This clonotype came up a few times. This chain connects TRBV7-2 to TRBJ2-7; 8 bases line up with TRBD2. V trimming: 1 base; J trimming: 2 bases; junction bases outside the gene matches: 7. This CDR3 comprises 16 residues. Germline V lookup: CDR1 SGHTA, CDR2 FQGNSA. CDR3 in amino acids: CASSLVEAGGTYEQYF. In DNA, the CDR3 is TGTGCCAGCAGCTTAGTAGAGGCGGGAGGCACCTACGAGCAGTACTTC.

The chain couples TRBV10-1 to TRBJ1-1, with D maybe TRBD1 (5 bases). Germline values: CDR1 WNHNN, CDR2 SYGVQD (reference sequence). The CDR3 totals 12 residues. Deletions cut 5 bases from V and 3 bases from J, with 7 bases between. This CDR3 reads CASSRGHTEAFF. Here the CDR3 DNA reads TGCGCCAGCAGTAGGGGACACACTGAAGCTTTCTTT.

This clonotype appeared a few times. The chain combines TRBV3-2 with TRBJ2-7; the table's D call, TRBD2, was not checked against the DNA. TRBV3-2 is termed a pseudogene. The CDR3 is made up of 17 amino acids. The CDR3 spells CASSQSSYGTSGYEQYF. CDR3 DNA: TGTGCCAGCAGCCAAAGTTCATATGGGACTAGCGGCTACGAGCAGTACTTC.

At least ten counts were recorded for this clonotype. This chain connects TRBV28 to TRBJ2-2; tentatively, D is TRBD1 (6 bases). The V end lost 8 bases, the J end lost 2 bases, and 12 bases lay between the germline ends. The CDR3 has 14 amino acids. Germline V lookup: CDR1 MDHEN, CDR2 SYDVKM. The CDR3 bases are TGTGCCAGCGGGGCAGGGGATAACACCGGGGAGCTGTTTTTT. It codes for CASGAGDNTGELFF.

This chain links TRBV5-6 with TRBJ2-7; 7 bases match TRBD1. Trimming cost V 3 bases and J 3 bases; bases outside gene matches: 12. Germline-derived CDR1 and CDR2 are SGHDT and YYEEEE. CDR3 length equals 16 residues. In DNA form, the CDR3 reads TGTGCCAGCAGCTCAGGGACAGCTTATTTTAGCTACGAGCAGTACTTC. This encodes CASSSGTAYFSYEQYF.

V gene TRBV11-2 combines with J gene TRBJ2-2, with 14 nucleotides matching TRBD2. V was clipped by 4 bases and J by 0 bases; unmatched bases: 1. The CDR3 spans 17 residues. Germline CDR1 reads SGHAT; CDR2 reads FQNNGV. CDR3 sequence: CASSSGLAGANTGELFF. CDR3 nucleotide sequence: TGTGCCAGCAGCTCGGGACTAGCGGGAGCGAACACCGGGGAGCTGTTTTTT.

The chain is built from TRBV18 and TRBJ1-5; D remains unclear. The CDR3 covers 15 residues. Germline CDR1 reads KGHSH; CDR2 reads LQKENI. The V end lost 2 bases, the J end lost 3 bases, and 11 bases lay between the germline ends. CDR3 coding DNA: TGTGCCAGCTCACCATCGATAGGGTCCAATCAGCCCCAGCATTTT. This translates into CASSPSIGSNQPQHF.

This clonotype appeared many times. The chain links TRBV18 to TRBJ2-1, with D tentatively TRBD1 (5 bases). Germline V lookup: CDR1 KGHSH, CDR2 LQKENI. The CDR3 runs to 15 residues. V was shortened by 3 bases and J by 3 bases, with 12 bases between the two germline ends. CDR3 bases: TGTGCCAGCTCACCCGGCCCAGACAGCTACAATGAGCAGTTCTTC. It encodes CASSPGPDSYNEQFF. The full variable domain, its missing parts supplied by reference TRBV18 and TRBJ2-1, is NAGVMQNPRHLVRRRGQEARLRCSPMKGHSHVYWYRQLPEEGLKFMVYLQKENIIDESGMPKERFSAEFPKEGPSILRIQQVVRGDSAAYFCASSPGPDSYNEQFFGPGTRLTVL.

This clonotype was found many times. The chain employs TRBV19 and TRBJ2-1; no firm D call. V shed 3 bases and J shed 0 bases, with 9 bases lying between them. Germline CDR1 reads LNHDA; CDR2 reads SQIVND (reference sequence). This CDR3 contains 15 residues. CDR3 coding DNA: TGTGCCAGTAGTATTAAGGCGAGCTCCTACAATGAGCAGTTCTTC. This gives the protein CASSIKASSYNEQFF.

Ten or more counts support this clonotype. V and J are TRBV28 and TRBJ1-2; 7 positions match TRBD1. Germline V gives CDR1 MDHEN, CDR2 SYDVKM. CDR3 size: 13 residues. J was trimmed by 2 bases and V by 3 bases; bases with no gene match: 0. Here the CDR3 reads CASSLTGNYGYTF. As DNA, the CDR3 is TGTGCCAGCAGTTTGACAGGGAACTATGGCTACACCTTC.

This clonotype occurred many times. The rearrangement joins TRBV12-3 or TRBV12-4 to TRBJ2-1; D gene ambiguous. V lost 8 bases and J 3 bases, leaving 14 bases between the germline ends. This CDR3 has 14 residues. CDR3 region: CASAHGSVYNEQFF. CDR3 coding DNA: TGTGCCAGCGCCCACGGCTCAGTCTACAATGAGCAGTTCTTC.